This TCR beta chain was recorded in a study of T cell responses to AZD1222 COVID-19 vaccine. The study, taken as a whole, reports: Clonal diversity may have been underestimated in mostly white British donors. Unmutated variant regions reportedly attract nearly half of all spike-specific TCRs. CD4 TCRs associated with vaccination spanned spike, dominating at 160-218 and 743-854. Repertoire collection took place solely once the T cell response had peaked.

As regards this clone: Its antigen remains unknown.

Clones were sequenced by immunoSEQ multiplex PCR, and TCRdb holds only the in-frame ones, with some missing. The sample holds some 150,000 clones; about 88% are singletons and the top ten take around 3%. V was trimmed by 6 bases and J by 1 base, leaving 10 bases between them. This CDR3 region has 13 residues. The germline V gene encodes CDR1 SNHLY and CDR2 FYNNEI. The gene calls are TRBV2 and TRBJ2-7; D call uncertain. The sequenced sample was peripheral blood, obtained on day 0 of AZD1222 vaccination. The TCR originated in an adult in good health. CDR3 bases: TGTGCCAGCAGCGTGGACCGATCCTACGAGCAGTACTTC. This sequence encodes CASSVDRSYEQYF.